These T cell receptor beta chains were read from a single sample in a study of blood T cell repertoires in COVID-19. Data came from immunoSEQ multiplex PCR; TCRdb stores just in-frame clones and leaves some out. This table has 390,000 or so clones, just over 85% appearing once. Specimen: peripheral blood. Receptors were obtained from a woman aged 25-40 years with active or convalescent COVID-19. Each CDR3 is given with its conserved first and last residue. Each record gives: D gene, clone size, V gene, J gene, CDR3 protein, CDR3 DNA. The D gene is left open where the match is weak. Clone sizes are given selectively: once, few, many, or a class where the clone is expanded.

d_call: -
clone_size: few
v_call: TRBV30
j_call: TRBJ2-2
cdr3_aa: CAWRPRLPPGAGELFF
cdr3_nt: TGTGCCTGGAGGCCGCGCCTCCCCCCCGGGGCCGGGGAGCTGTTTTTT

d_call: TRBD1
clone_size: -
v_call: TRBV10-3
j_call: TRBJ2-3
cdr3_aa: CAISETGQGRADTQYF
cdr3_nt: TGTGCCATCAGTGAGACAGGACAGGGAAGGGCAGATACGCAGTATTTT

d_call: -
clone_size: -
v_call: TRBV4-1
j_call: TRBJ2-3
cdr3_aa: CASSRGREEDTQYF
cdr3_nt: TGCGCCAGCAGCCGCGGAAGGGAGGAAGATACGCAGTATTTT

d_call: TRBD1
clone_size: -
v_call: TRBV7-6
j_call: TRBJ2-7
cdr3_aa: CASSSIIGTGSYEQYF
cdr3_nt: TGTGCCAGCAGCTCAATTATTGGGACAGGCTCCTACGAGCAGTACTTC

d_call: -
clone_size: -
v_call: TRBV19
j_call: TRBJ2-5
cdr3_aa: CARPPKGQETQYF
cdr3_nt: TGTGCCAGACCCCCCAAGGGGCAAGAGACCCAGTACTTC

d_call: TRBD2
clone_size: few
v_call: TRBV30
j_call: TRBJ2-1
cdr3_aa: CAWTKGSGSFNEQFF
cdr3_nt: TGTGCCTGGACCAAGGGGAGCGGGAGTTTCAATGAGCAGTTCTTC

d_call: -
clone_size: few
v_call: TRBV7-8
j_call: TRBJ1-2
cdr3_aa: CASSLGWGDGYTF
cdr3_nt: TGTGCCAGCAGCTTGGGGTGGGGGGATGGCTACACCTTC

d_call: TRBD1
clone_size: -
v_call: TRBV18
j_call: TRBJ2-7
cdr3_aa: CASSFGTGAEQYF
cdr3_nt: TGTGCCAGCTCGTTCGGGACAGGGGCCGAGCAGTACTTC

d_call: TRBD2
clone_size: once
v_call: TRBV4-1
j_call: TRBJ2-1
cdr3_aa: CASSHPGTSGYNEQFF
cdr3_nt: TGCGCCAGCAGCCATCCCGGGACTAGCGGCTACAATGAGCAGTTCTTC

d_call: -
clone_size: -
v_call: TRBV5-6
j_call: TRBJ1-6
cdr3_aa: CASSQVESSPLHF
cdr3_nt: TGTGCCAGTTCACAGGTGGAGAGTTCACCCCTCCACTTT

d_call: -
clone_size: -
v_call: TRBV3-1/TRBV3-2
j_call: TRBJ1-5
cdr3_aa: CASSQGYGGLQPQHF
cdr3_nt: TGTGCCAGCAGCCAAGGGTACGGGGGGCTTCAGCCCCAGCATTTT

d_call: -
clone_size: -
v_call: TRBV7-2
j_call: TRBJ2-7
cdr3_aa: CASSSLDTIYEQYF
cdr3_nt: TGTGCCAGCAGCTCCCTGGACACAATCTACGAGCAGTACTTC

d_call: TRBD1
clone_size: -
v_call: TRBV7-6
j_call: TRBJ1-1
cdr3_aa: CASSMGATSRQGATEAFF
cdr3_nt: TGTGCCAGCAGCATGGGGGCTACCAGTCGACAGGGGGCCACTGAAGCTTTCTTT

d_call: TRBD1
clone_size: -
v_call: TRBV6-5
j_call: TRBJ2-7
cdr3_aa: CASHRGVEQYF
cdr3_nt: TGTGCCAGTCACAGGGGGGTCGAGCAGTACTTC

d_call: -
clone_size: -
v_call: TRBV29-1
j_call: TRBJ1-1
cdr3_aa: CSVGGGGYSEAFF
cdr3_nt: TGCAGCGTTGGAGGGGGAGGGTATTCTGAAGCTTTCTTT

d_call: TRBD1
clone_size: once
v_call: TRBV15
j_call: TRBJ1-2
cdr3_aa: CATSRGGTATYGYTF
cdr3_nt: TGTGCCACCAGCAGAGGGGGGACAGCGACCTATGGCTACACCTTC

d_call: -
clone_size: -
v_call: TRBV7-9
j_call: TRBJ2-2
cdr3_aa: CASSPDAGTNTGELFF
cdr3_nt: TGTGCCAGCAGCCCGGATGCGGGGACGAACACCGGGGAGCTGTTTTTT

d_call: -
clone_size: -
v_call: TRBV18
j_call: TRBJ1-1
cdr3_aa: CASSLVPNTEAFF
cdr3_nt: TGTGCCAGCTCACTAGTCCCGAACACTGAAGCTTTCTTT

d_call: -
clone_size: -
v_call: TRBV30
j_call: TRBJ1-5
cdr3_aa: CAWSRPAGPQHF
cdr3_nt: TGTGCCTGGAGTCGCCCGGCGGGGCCCCAGCATTTT

d_call: -
clone_size: -
v_call: TRBV19
j_call: TRBJ1-2
cdr3_aa: CASSQSGGGYTF
cdr3_nt: TGTGCCAGTAGCCAATCTGGGGGGGGCTACACCTTC

d_call: TRBD1
clone_size: -
v_call: TRBV5-1
j_call: TRBJ2-5
cdr3_aa: CASSLVQGAIPPQETQYF
cdr3_nt: TGCGCCAGCAGCTTGGTACAGGGGGCAATTCCCCCACAAGAGACCCAGTACTTC

d_call: -
clone_size: -
v_call: TRBV4-1
j_call: TRBJ1-1
cdr3_aa: CASSPALDRPNTEAFF
cdr3_nt: TGCGCCAGCAGCCCCGCCTTGGACAGACCTAACACTGAAGCTTTCTTT

d_call: -
clone_size: -
v_call: TRBV5-1
j_call: TRBJ1-4
cdr3_aa: CASRHITGSGGEKLFF
cdr3_nt: TGCGCCAGCAGACATATAACAGGGTCGGGGGGTGAAAAACTGTTTTTT

d_call: -
clone_size: -
v_call: TRBV6-2/TRBV6-3
j_call: TRBJ1-5
cdr3_aa: CASSQGLTKAHF
cdr3_nt: TGTGCCAGCAGCCAGGGACTCACTAAGGCGCATTTT

d_call: -
clone_size: -
v_call: TRBV14
j_call: TRBJ2-7
cdr3_aa: CASSQVAGVVYEQYF
cdr3_nt: TGTGCCAGCAGCCAAGTAGCAGGGGTGGTATACGAGCAGTACTTC

d_call: -
clone_size: -
v_call: TRBV12-1
j_call: TRBJ2-7
cdr3_aa: CASSFGQDYEQYF
cdr3_nt: TGTGCCAGCAGCTTCGGACAGGACTACGAGCAGTACTTC

d_call: -
clone_size: once
v_call: TRBV2
j_call: TRBJ2-7
cdr3_aa: CASRGDSSSYEQYF
cdr3_nt: TGTGCCAGCAGGGGGGACTCTAGCTCCTACGAGCAGTACTTC

d_call: -
clone_size: -
v_call: TRBV12-3/TRBV12-4
j_call: TRBJ1-2
cdr3_aa: CASSFAGDGYTF
cdr3_nt: TGTGCCAGCAGTTTTGCCGGAGATGGCTACACCTTC

d_call: TRBD2
clone_size: -
v_call: TRBV19
j_call: TRBJ2-1
cdr3_aa: CASSLLAGGNNEQFF
cdr3_nt: TGTGCCAGTAGCCTCCTAGCGGGGGGAAACAATGAGCAGTTCTTC

d_call: TRBD2
clone_size: -
v_call: TRBV7-8
j_call: TRBJ2-2
cdr3_aa: CASSFTRGVELFF
cdr3_nt: TGTGCCAGCAGCTTTACCCGGGGGGTAGAGCTGTTTTTT

d_call: -
clone_size: -
v_call: TRBV5-8
j_call: TRBJ2-7
cdr3_aa: CASSLPGKNEQYF
cdr3_nt: TGTGCCAGCAGCTTGCCCGGGAAGAACGAGCAGTACTTC

d_call: -
clone_size: few
v_call: TRBV27
j_call: TRBJ1-5
cdr3_aa: CASSLTRDTQPQHF
cdr3_nt: TGTGCCAGCAGTTTAACCAGGGATACGCAGCCCCAGCATTTT

d_call: TRBD2
clone_size: -
v_call: TRBV3-1/TRBV3-2
j_call: TRBJ2-5
cdr3_aa: CASSPRGTSGGVETQYF
cdr3_nt: TGTGCCAGCAGCCCCCGAGGGACTAGCGGGGGAGTTGAGACCCAGTACTTC

d_call: -
clone_size: -
v_call: TRBV5-1
j_call: TRBJ1-1
cdr3_aa: CASRHEDSFVAFF
cdr3_nt: TGCGCCAGCAGACACGAAGACAGTTTCGTCGCTTTCTTT

d_call: TRBD2
clone_size: -
v_call: TRBV6-5
j_call: TRBJ2-7
cdr3_aa: CASSHGTSGWLNF
cdr3_nt: TGTGCCAGCAGTCACGGGACTAGCGGGTGGCTAAACTTC

d_call: -
clone_size: few
v_call: TRBV6-5
j_call: TRBJ1-2
cdr3_aa: CASSYPGNYGYTF
cdr3_nt: TGTGCCAGCAGTTACCCAGGGAACTATGGCTACACCTTC

d_call: -
clone_size: once
v_call: TRBV30
j_call: TRBJ2-3
cdr3_aa: CAWSEFPTGFGTDTQYF
cdr3_nt: TGTGCCTGGAGTGAGTTCCCCACTGGTTTTGGCACAGATACGCAGTATTTT

d_call: TRBD1
clone_size: -
v_call: TRBV27
j_call: TRBJ1-2
cdr3_aa: CASRPRGQGNYGYTF
cdr3_nt: TGTGCCAGCCGACCCCGCGGACAGGGTAACTATGGCTACACCTTC

d_call: -
clone_size: -
v_call: TRBV5-1
j_call: TRBJ1-1
cdr3_aa: CASRSRRRDTEAFF
cdr3_nt: TGCGCCAGCCGTTCGAGGAGACGGGACACTGAAGCTTTCTTT

d_call: -
clone_size: -
v_call: TRBV7-9
j_call: TRBJ1-6
cdr3_aa: CASSPAEGDAYNSPLHF
cdr3_nt: TGTGCCAGCAGCCCCGCCGAGGGTGACGCCTATAATTCACCCCTCCACTTT

d_call: TRBD1
clone_size: few
v_call: TRBV29-1
j_call: TRBJ1-3
cdr3_aa: CSVVEGAHTIYF
cdr3_nt: TGCAGCGTTGTCGAGGGGGCACACACCATATATTTT

d_call: TRBD1
clone_size: -
v_call: TRBV7-9
j_call: TRBJ1-5
cdr3_aa: CASSPGQGSNQPQHF
cdr3_nt: TGTGCCAGCAGCCCAGGACAGGGTAGCAATCAGCCCCAGCATTTT

d_call: -
clone_size: -
v_call: TRBV10-1
j_call: TRBJ1-2
cdr3_aa: CASSEGGSYGYTF
cdr3_nt: TGCGCCAGCAGTGAGGGCGGATCCTATGGCTACACCTTC

d_call: -
clone_size: -
v_call: TRBV6-5
j_call: TRBJ1-1
cdr3_aa: CASSLERKSEAFF
cdr3_nt: TGTGCCAGCAGCTTAGAGAGGAAGTCTGAAGCTTTCTTT

d_call: TRBD1
clone_size: few
v_call: TRBV5-1
j_call: TRBJ1-2
cdr3_aa: CASSLPGGYGYTF
cdr3_nt: TGCGCCAGCAGCTTGCCAGGGGGCTATGGCTACACCTTC

d_call: -
clone_size: -
v_call: TRBV5-5
j_call: TRBJ1-3
cdr3_aa: CASSSESGSHSGNTIYF
cdr3_nt: TGTGCCAGCAGCTCAGAATCGGGGTCCCACTCTGGAAACACCATATATTTT

d_call: -
clone_size: -
v_call: TRBV6-6
j_call: TRBJ2-2
cdr3_aa: CACGQGYTGELFF
cdr3_nt: TGTGCCTGTGGGCAGGGGTACACCGGGGAGCTGTTTTTT

d_call: TRBD1
clone_size: -
v_call: TRBV7-2
j_call: TRBJ1-2
cdr3_aa: CASSQTTGGLLYGYTF
cdr3_nt: TGTGCCAGCAGCCAGACGACAGGGGGCTTGCTCTATGGCTACACCTTC

d_call: -
clone_size: -
v_call: TRBV9
j_call: TRBJ1-1
cdr3_aa: CASSVEGRVGTEAFF
cdr3_nt: TGTGCCAGCAGCGTAGAAGGCAGGGTAGGGACTGAAGCTTTCTTT

d_call: -
clone_size: -
v_call: TRBV29-1
j_call: TRBJ1-5
cdr3_aa: CSVVGDSNQPQHF
cdr3_nt: TGCAGCGTTGTCGGGGATAGCAATCAGCCCCAGCATTTT

d_call: -
clone_size: -
v_call: TRBV11-3
j_call: TRBJ1-3
cdr3_aa: CASSYNAGDGNTIYF
cdr3_nt: TGTGCCAGCAGCTACAACGCGGGGGATGGAAACACCATATATTTT

d_call: -
clone_size: -
v_call: TRBV18
j_call: TRBJ2-7
cdr3_aa: CASSRRLEASSYEQYF
cdr3_nt: TGTGCCAGCTCACGGCGTTTGGAGGCCTCCTCCTACGAGCAGTACTTC

d_call: TRBD2
clone_size: once
v_call: TRBV5-1
j_call: TRBJ2-7
cdr3_aa: CASSLQGAGVRDEQYF
cdr3_nt: TGCGCCAGCAGCTTACAGGGAGCGGGAGTTCGCGACGAGCAGTACTTC